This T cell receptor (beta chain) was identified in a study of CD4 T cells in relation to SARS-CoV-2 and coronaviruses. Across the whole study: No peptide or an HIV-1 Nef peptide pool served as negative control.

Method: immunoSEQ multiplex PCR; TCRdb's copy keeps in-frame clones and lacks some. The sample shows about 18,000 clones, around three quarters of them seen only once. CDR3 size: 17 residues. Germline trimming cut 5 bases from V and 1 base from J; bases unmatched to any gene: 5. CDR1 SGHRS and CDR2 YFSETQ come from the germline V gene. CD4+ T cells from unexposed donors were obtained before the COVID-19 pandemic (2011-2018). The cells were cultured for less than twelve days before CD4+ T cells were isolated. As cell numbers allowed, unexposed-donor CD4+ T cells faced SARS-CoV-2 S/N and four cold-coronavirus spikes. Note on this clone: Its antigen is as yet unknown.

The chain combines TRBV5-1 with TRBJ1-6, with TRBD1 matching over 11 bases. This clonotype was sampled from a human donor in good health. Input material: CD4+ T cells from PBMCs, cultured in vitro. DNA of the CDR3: TGCGCCAGCAGTCGGACAGGGGGCTTATCCTATAATTCACCCCTCCACTTT. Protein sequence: CASSRTGGLSYNSPLHF.